The clone carrying this T cell receptor (beta chain) was observed a single time. This sample was taken from a study of blood T cell repertoires in COVID-19. Turning to the study itself: All recovered Cohort 3 donors got two negative PCRs, got clearance, or saw symptom resolution. The analysed material was cDNA or gDNA that came from T cells, B-cell-depleted T cells, or PBMCs.

J was trimmed by 9 bases and V by 1 base; bases with no gene match: 5. Germline V gene sequence: CDR1 SGHVS, CDR2 FQNEAQ. This CDR3 region has 16 residues. Researchers sorted participants into cohorts using their self-reported clinical history. Per the original data handling: Cell counts per sample came from amplifying reference gene primers. TCRdb's table, derived via immunoSEQ multiplex PCR, lists solely in-frame clones and lacks some. Clonal size and the V and J genes are those of that table, whereas D and trimming came from the DNA. Of about 170,000 clones listed, approximately 79% are singletons.

This clonotype was obtained from a woman aged 70-85 years in a cohort exposed to, infected with or recovered from COVID-19 (not recorded which). The chain recombines TRBV7-8 with TRBJ2-1; 14 bases are a match to TRBD2. The specimen sequenced was PBMCs or T cells enriched from blood (not recorded which). The CDR3 region is CASSLVGTSGSREQFF. The CDR3 DNA sequence: TGTGCCAGCAGCTTAGTGGGGACTAGCGGGAGTCGTGAGCAGTTCTTC.